Following are 29 T cell receptor beta chains from one sample sequenced in a study of blood T cell repertoires in COVID-19. Data came from immunoSEQ multiplex PCR; TCRdb stores just in-frame clones and leaves some out. The repertoire holds a few hundred thousand clones, with 87% as singletons. Material: peripheral blood. The receptor source for this set is a woman between 45 and 65 years old who had recovered from COVID-19.

The chain is built from TRBV7-9 and TRBJ1-2; D not resolved. The CDR3 is 15 residues long. Per germline, CDR1 SEHNR and CDR2 FQNEAQ (reference sequence). The V gene lost 5 bases and the J gene lost 0 bases, with 13 bases spanning the gap. CDR3 loop: CASSLDTVSNYGYTF. In nucleotides, the CDR3 is TGTGCCAGCAGCCTCGACACGGTCTCTAACTATGGCTACACCTTC.

This clone was counted a few times. The junction shows a germline mismatch at one end, possibly a read error. V gene TRBV7-7 combines with J gene TRBJ2-3; D uncertain. The length of the CDR3 is 13 residues. Germline V gene lookup returns CDR1 SSHAT and CDR2 FNYEAQ (reference sequence). CDR3 DNA: TGTGCTAGCAGCTCCGCCGGTTCAGATACGCAGTATTTT. It yields the protein CASSSAGSDTQYF.

This clone turned up a few times. The CDR3: CASSRDRGETEAFF. The CDR3 nucleotides are TGTGCCAGCTCCCGCGACAGGGGAGAGACTGAAGCTTTCTTT. This chain connects TRBV18 to TRBJ1-1, with 8 bases aligning to TRBD1. The length of the CDR3 is 14 residues. V shed 6 bases and J 5 bases; nucleotides not matched to a gene: 8. The germline V gene has CDR1 KGHSH and CDR2 LQKENI.

The chain combines TRBV13 with TRBJ1-3; no firm D call. V lost 0 bases to trimming and J lost 0 bases, with 9 bases between them. The germline V gene encodes CDR1 PRHDT and CDR2 FYEKMQ (reference sequence). The CDR3 spans 16 residues. The CDR3 DNA follows: TGTGCCAGCAGCTTAGGCCGGAGCCACTCTGGAAACACCATATATTTT. Translation gives CASSLGRSHSGNTIYF.

This chain joins TRBV6-2 or TRBV6-3 and TRBJ1-1; D call uncertain. This CDR3 has 16 residues. Trimming stripped 0 bases from V and 0 bases from J, with 11 bases between. CDR1 is MNHEY and CDR2 is SVGEGT in the germline V gene. This chain's CDR3 is CASSYSRQTMNTEAFF. The CDR3 DNA reads TGTGCCAGCAGTTACTCGAGGCAGACCATGAACACTGAAGCTTTCTTT.

V usage is TRBV28 and J usage is TRBJ1-1; D is uncertain. CDR1 and CDR2 (germline): MDHEN, SYDVKM. V gave up 9 bases and J gave up 3 bases, with 14 bases separating them. This CDR3 has 13 residues. The CDR3 DNA reads TGTGCCAGTAGAGAGACAACCTACACTGAAGCTTTCTTT. This codes for CASRETTYTEAFF.

This chain uses TRBV27 with TRBJ1-3; a weak D match, TRBD1 (6 bases). This CDR3 is 15 amino acids long. Germline CDR1 and CDR2: MNHEY and SMNVEV (reference sequence). Trimming left V 2 bases short and J 3 bases short, with 11 bases between. CDR3 region: CASSLQGMGGNTIYF. Written as DNA, the CDR3 is TGTGCCAGCAGTTTACAGGGGATGGGTGGAAACACCATATATTTT.

The V and J genes are TRBV6-5 and TRBJ2-7; possibly TRBD1 for D (6 bases). The CDR3 covers 14 residues. Germline lookup yields CDR1 MNHEY and CDR2 SVGAGI. The V and J ends lost 6 bases and 4 bases respectively, with 16 bases between them. This chain's CDR3 is CASRNREMIYEQYF. CDR3 in DNA: TGTGCCAGCAGAAACAGGGAAATGATTTACGAGCAGTACTTC.

The rearrangement joins TRBV18 to TRBJ1-5, with D possibly TRBD1 on 5 matching bases. CDR3 length equals 14 residues. Per germline, CDR1 KGHSH and CDR2 LQKENI. V shed 3 bases and J shed 4 bases, with 10 bases lying between them. CDR3 sequence (DNA): TGTGCCAGCTCACCCACGACAGCTAATCAGCCCCAGCATTTT. It specifies CASSPTTANQPQHF. Full variable domain (remainder filled in from reference TRBV18 and TRBJ1-5): NAGVMQNPRHLVRRRGQEARLRCSPMKGHSHVYWYRQLPEEGLKFMVYLQKENIIDESGMPKERFSAEFPKEGPSILRIQQVVRGDSAAYFCASSPTTANQPQHFGDGTRLSIL.

In this sample, this clone turned up once. The gene calls are TRBV28 and TRBJ2-1; no clear D gene. The germline V gene encodes CDR1 MDHEN and CDR2 SYDVKM. The CDR3 is 12 residues long. V was shortened by 6 bases and J by 2 bases, with 5 bases between the two germline ends. As DNA, the CDR3 is TGTGCCAGCAGCTCTACCTACAATGAGCAGTTCTTC. Amino acid sequence: CASSSTYNEQFF.

The CDR3 DNA sequence: TGTGCCAGCAGTCTAACGACAGGGATTGGCTACACCTTC. This codes for CASSLTTGIGYTF. The genes are TRBV27 and TRBJ1-2; 7 nucleotides align to TRBD1. This CDR3 is 13 amino acids long. Germline V gene data show CDR1 as MNHEY and CDR2 as SMNVEV (reference sequence). With 5 bases clipped from V and 7 bases from J, the junction kept 7 bases outside the gene matches.

This clone was observed once. The V call is TRBV14, the J call TRBJ1-1; no clear D gene. V was pared by 1 base and J by 1 base, with 10 bases between. Germline V gene sequence: CDR1 SGHDN, CDR2 FVKESK. CDR3 length equals 15 residues. The CDR3 nucleotides read TGTGCCAGCAGCCAAGTGAGAGCAACGAACACTGAAGCTTTCTTT. Translating it yields CASSQVRATNTEAFF.

The chain recombines TRBV5-1 with TRBJ1-3; 7 bases match TRBD1. Germline V gene lookup returns CDR1 SGHRS and CDR2 YFSETQ. Germline trimming cut 4 bases from V and 4 bases from J; bases unmatched to any gene: 17. The CDR3 has 18 residues. CDR3 sequence reads: CASSLTTMTGKAGNTIYF. The CDR3 DNA is TGCGCCAGCAGCCTGACCACTATGACAGGGAAAGCCGGAAACACCATATATTTT.

In DNA form, the CDR3 reads TGTGCCAGCAGCTCAGGACAGGGGAACTATGGCTACACCTTC. It encodes CASSSGQGNYGYTF. V is TRBV7-9 and J is TRBJ1-2; 9 bases map to TRBD1. The V gene's germline CDR1 is SEHNR and CDR2 FQNEAQ (reference sequence). The CDR3 runs 14 residues. V lost 4 bases and J lost 2; bases outside the gene matches: 2.

The gene calls are TRBV11-2 and TRBJ2-7; 8 bases match TRBD1. V was pared by 5 bases and J by 4 bases, with 7 bases of the junction left unmatched. CDR3 size: 14 residues. Germline-derived CDR1 and CDR2 are SGHAT and FQNNGV. Here the CDR3 DNA reads TGTGCCAGCAGCCGAACCGACAGGGGATACGAGCAGTACTTC. Its protein product is CASSRTDRGYEQYF.

J is TRBJ2-7 and V is TRBV5-6; 7 nucleotides line up with TRBD2. Trimming removed 4 bases from V and 5 bases from J; junction bases left unmatched: 12. The germline gives CDR1 SGHDT, CDR2 YYEEEE. The CDR3 contains 15 residues. The CDR3 here is CASSQITREVNEQYF. In nucleotides, the CDR3 is TGTGCCAGCAGCCAAATAACACGGGAGGTGAACGAGCAGTACTTC.

This sequence joins TRBV7-2 and TRBJ2-2, with 7 bases aligning to TRBD2. The V segment lost 0 bases and the J segment 6 bases; nucleotides outside the gene matches: 10. Germline V lookup: CDR1 SGHTA, CDR2 FQGNSA. CDR3 size: 17 residues. In DNA form, the CDR3 reads TGTGCCAGCAGCTTAGCGCCTCGGGGAGGGGTGGCCGGGGAGCTGTTTTTT. Its translation is CASSLAPRGGVAGELFF.

The chain links TRBV6-5 to TRBJ1-1, with a weak D call TRBD1 (6 bases). Germline values: CDR1 MNHEY, CDR2 SVGAGI. CDR3 length: 11 residues. The V gene lost 11 bases and the J gene lost 6 bases, with 13 bases spanning the gap. The CDR3 nucleotides are TGTGCCGTCTCTGGGGGCGCTGAAGCTTTCTTT. Translation: CAVSGGAEAFF.

This clone has a single count. V is TRBV5-1 and J is TRBJ2-3; 11 bases line up with TRBD2. Trimming at V came to 1 base and at J to 0 bases, leaving 4 bases not matched to a gene. This CDR3 region has 17 residues. CDR1 and CDR2 (germline): SGHRS, YFSETQ. The DNA of the CDR3 is TGCGCCAGCAGCTTGTTACTAGCGGGGGCTAGCACAGATACGCAGTATTTT. It is translated as CASSLLLAGASTDTQYF.

The chain recombines TRBV5-4 with TRBJ1-1; possible D gene TRBD1, 6 bases. Germline CDR1 and CDR2: SGHNT and YYREEE (reference sequence). This CDR3 comprises 13 residues. V gave up 5 bases and J gave up 4 bases, with 12 bases separating them. The CDR3 sequence: CASSLTGTTEAFF. DNA of the CDR3: TGTGCCAGCAGTTTAACAGGGACCACTGAAGCTTTCTTT.

The CDR3 DNA is TGTGCCAGCAGCCTACGGTACAATGAGCAGTTCTTC. It is translated as CASSLRYNEQFF. The chain joins TRBV3-1 (or the pseudogene TRBV3-2) to TRBJ2-1; D not certain. CDR3 size: 12 residues. Germline values: CDR1 LGHDT, CDR2 YNNKEL (reference sequence). The germline V and J ends were trimmed by 4 bases and 4 bases, with 5 bases remaining between them.

The chain carries TRBV4-1 and TRBJ1-5; 7 bases are shared with TRBD1. Germline-derived CDR1 and CDR2 are MGHRA and YSYEKL. There are 15 residues in the CDR3. J was trimmed by 3 bases and V by 0 bases; bases with no gene match: 2. CDR3 nucleotides: TGCGCCAGCAGCCAAGAGACAGGGTACAATCAGCCCCAGCATTTT. Amino acids: CASSQETGYNQPQHF.

The V call is TRBV11-2, the J call TRBJ2-3, with 9 nucleotides matching TRBD2. The ends lost 0 bases at V and 4 bases at J; junction bases unmatched: 17. Germline V CDR1 and CDR2: SGHAT, FQNNGV. This CDR3 spans 20 amino acids. CDR3 region: CASSLELRLAGGRPADTQYF. CDR3 nucleotides: TGTGCCAGCAGCTTAGAATTGCGTTTGGCGGGAGGGCGTCCCGCAGATACGCAGTATTTT.

This clone was seen only once. The DNA of the CDR3 is TGTGCCAGCAGCAGGGGTGTTAATTCACCCCTCCACTTT. As protein: CASSRGVNSPLHF. The rearrangement joins TRBV7-3 to TRBJ1-6; D may be TRBD1 (5 bases). The CDR3 is 13 amino acids. The V end lost 5 bases, the J end lost 6 bases, and 8 bases lay between the germline ends. Germline V gives CDR1 SGHTA, CDR2 FQGTGA.

This clone was observed once. The V gene is TRBV28, the J gene TRBJ2-7; no definite D call. This CDR3 is 12 amino acids long. Germline CDR1 reads MDHEN; CDR2 reads SYDVKM. The V end was cut by 5 bases, the J end by 7 bases, with 12 bases between. The DNA of the CDR3 is TGTGCCAGCAGTCCCCCCACGAGAGAGCAGTACTTC. It specifies CASSPPTREQYF.

The chain recombines TRBV19 with TRBJ1-5; TRBD1 matches at 7 bases. CDR3 size: 14 residues. Germline CDR1 LNHDA, CDR2 SQIVND (reference sequence). The V segment lost 5 bases and the J segment 7 bases; nucleotides outside the gene matches: 8. The CDR3 DNA follows: TGTGCCAGTAGTGTCTTCGGACAGGTCCAGCCCCAGCATTTT. Amino acid sequence: CASSVFGQVQPQHF. Based on the CDR3 plus reference TRBV19 and TRBJ1-5, the full variable domain is DGGITQSPKYLFRKEGQNVTLSCEQNLNHDAMYWYRQDPGQGLRLIYYSQIVNDFQKGDIAEGYSVSREKKESFPLTVTSAQKNPTAFYLCASSVFGQVQPQHFGDGTRLSIL.

The rearrangement uses TRBV10-3 and TRBJ1-5, with 9 bases identical to TRBD1. With V trimmed by 0 bases and J by 2 bases, 5 bases remained unmatched. CDR3 length equals 17 residues. In germline, CDR1 is ENHRY, CDR2 SYGVKD. CDR3 region: CAISESGTGRGNQPQHF. CDR3 DNA sequence: TGTGCCATCAGTGAGTCCGGGACAGGGAGGGGCAATCAGCCCCAGCATTTT.

This rearrangement joins TRBV4-3 to TRBJ1-5; 9 nucleotides agree with TRBD1. This CDR3 has 15 amino acids. After removal of 1 base from V and 4 bases from J, the junction contained 2 bases not matched to a gene. The V gene's germline CDR1 is LGHNA and CDR2 YSLEER. The CDR3 DNA is TGCGCCAGCAGCCAAGGGACAGGGGATAATCAGCCCCAGCATTTT. This encodes CASSQGTGDNQPQHF.

The V gene is TRBV7-9, the J gene TRBJ1-2; TRBD1 might be the D (6 bases). The germline V gene has CDR1 SEHNR and CDR2 FQNEAQ (reference sequence). Trimming removed 2 bases from V and 8 bases from J, with 15 bases in between. This CDR3 is 14 amino acids long. CDR3 in amino acids: CASSLNLRGEGYTF. The CDR3 DNA follows: TGTGCCAGCAGCTTAAACCTCAGGGGCGAAGGCTACACCTTC.